This T cell receptor beta chain derives from a study of blood T cell repertoires in COVID-19. Study at large: Both acute and convalescent COVID-19 samples were obtained from the United States, Italy and Spain. In each case, the material was cDNA or gDNA derived from T cells, B-cell-depleted T cells, or PBMCs.

The CDR3 extends over 14 amino acids. The germline gives CDR1 SGHDN, CDR2 FVKESK. V shed 4 bases and J 6 bases; nucleotides not matched to a gene: 4. Sequenced by immunoSEQ multiplex PCR; TCRdb stores in-frame clones only, minus some. The sample yields hundreds of thousands of clones, roughly 85% seen once. Input material: peripheral blood. The chain uses TRBV14 and TRBJ2-3; 10 bases are a match to TRBD2. This sequence was found in a human donor in a cohort sampled during active COVID-19. CDR3 DNA sequence: TGTGCCAGCAGCCCTCTAGCGGGGGCTGATACGCAGTATTTT. Translating gives CASSPLAGADTQYF.